Below, 23 T cell receptor beta chains from the same sample are listed, as sequenced in a study of blood T cells in healthy people across ages (dated by TCRdb to about 2015). The protocol used for the library was 5' RACE. Sequencing used an Illumina HiSeq 2500. The second PCR ran for roughly 7 to 12 cycles and used a J-beta primer mix along with a sample-barcoded 5' primer. TCRdb ran its own pipeline on the public reads, namely fastp trimming at Q25 and MiXCR clone calling, and kept in-frame beta chains. Each entry merges the rows of one CDR3 protein and shows their most common DNA and genes. The sample table shows roughly 800,000 distinct CDR3 sequences, and about 62% are seen once. The ten top clones hold 22% of the sample. Specimen: blood. The receptors were sampled from a man aged 30 to 45 in good health.

The chain uses TRBV4-3 and TRBJ2-1; D remains ambiguous. V gave up 1 base and J gave up 5 bases, with 9 bases separating them. The CDR3 loop spans 14 amino acids. Germline assignment: CDR1 LGHNA and CDR2 YSLEER. This CDR3 reads CASSQGTNDNEQFF. The CDR3 region has the DNA TGCGCCAGCAGCCAAGGGACCAACGACAATGAGCAGTTCTTC.

This clonotype occurred many times. CDR3 bases: TGTGCCAGCAGCTTAGTTCACGAGCAGTACTTC. This codes for CASSLVHEQYF. The genes are TRBV7-2 and TRBJ2-7; D remains ambiguous. CDR1 and CDR2 (germline): SGHTA, FQGNSA. V gave up 1 base and J gave up 5 bases, with 3 bases separating them. The CDR3 totals 11 residues.

This clonotype came up a few times. The chain recombines TRBV9 with TRBJ2-3; D gene uncertain. The CDR3 covers 15 residues. Looked up from germline, CDR1 is SGDLS and CDR2 is YYNGEE. Trimming took off 4 bases at V and 0 bases at J, with 12 bases between the two ends. CDR3 sequence: CASSLLDPSTDTQYF. The CDR3 region has the DNA TGTGCCAGCAGCTTATTAGACCCAAGCACAGATACGCAGTATTTT.

This clonotype was picked up a small number of times. V is TRBV7-2 and J is TRBJ2-5, with TRBD1 as a possible D gene (5 bases). The CDR3 loop spans 15 amino acids. Germline CDR1 reads SGHTA; CDR2 reads FQGNSA. V was shortened by 1 base and J by 3 bases, with 12 bases between the two germline ends. The CDR3 DNA is TGTGCCAGCAGCTTAGTTCGCAGGGCCGAAGAGACCCAGTACTTC. Translating it yields CASSLVRRAEETQYF. The complete variable domain, with remaining parts taken from reference TRBV7-2 and TRBJ2-5, reads GAGVSQSPSNKVTEKGKDVELRCDPISGHTALYWYRQSLGQGLEFLIYFQGNSAPDKSGLPSDRFSAERTGGSVSTLTIQRTQQEDSAVYLCASSLVRRAEETQYFGPGTRLLVL.

This clonotype has more than one count but fewer than ten. The chain is built from TRBV20-1 and TRBJ2-3; 10 nucleotides align to TRBD2. Germline trimming cut 3 bases from V and 7 bases from J; bases unmatched to any gene: 10. Germline-derived CDR1 and CDR2 are DFQATT and SNEGSKA (reference sequence). The CDR3 is 15 amino acids. The CDR3 bases are TGCAGTGCTAGCCCAGCTAGCGGGGGCATAAATACGCAGTATTTT. It encodes CSASPASGGINTQYF.

The rearrangement joins TRBV18 to TRBJ2-4; the D call may be TRBD1 or TRBD2 (5 bases each). Trimming pared 3 bases from V and 0 bases from J, leaving 18 bases between. The germline gives CDR1 KGHSH, CDR2 LQKENI. CDR3 length: 18 amino acids. The CDR3 sequence is CASSPGRGPWVAKNIQYF. The CDR3 nucleotides are TGTGCCAGCTCACCGGGAAGGGGACCGTGGGTAGCCAAAAACATTCAGTACTTC.

The chain combines TRBV28 with TRBJ2-4, with unresolved D. The J call may be wrong; the DNA end is better matched by TRBJ2-7. The CDR3 sequence is 14 residues long. CDR1 and CDR2 from the germline V gene are MDHEN and SYDVKM. The CDR3 region is CASSFFWGNYEQYF. The CDR3 DNA is TGTGCCAGCAGTTTTTTTTGGGGAAACTACGAGCAGTACTTC.

CDR3 sequence: CASSQVRGNEQFF. Written as DNA, the CDR3 is TGTGCCAGCAGCCAAGTAAGGGGCAATGAGCAGTTCTTC. The rearrangement joins TRBV14 to TRBJ2-1; D perhaps matches TRBD1 (5 bases). Germline CDR1 reads SGHDN; CDR2 reads FVKESK. The CDR3 loop spans 13 amino acids. Trimming removed 1 base from V and 6 bases from J, with 7 bases in between.

The CDR3 is CASKSGLYVSYEQYF. The CDR3 DNA is TGTGCCAGCAAGTCGGGACTTTACGTCTCCTACGAGCAGTACTTC. The V gene is TRBV6-2 or TRBV6-3, the J gene TRBJ2-7, with TRBD2 as a possible D gene (6 bases). This CDR3 is built from 15 residues. Germline CDR1 and CDR2: MNHEY and SVGEGT. The V end was cut by 7 bases, the J end by 0 bases, with 16 bases between.

This chain joins TRBV6-2 or TRBV6-3 and TRBJ2-7; unclear D gene. CDR3 length equals 17 residues. Trimming left V 7 bases short and J 7 bases short, with 29 bases between. Germline CDR1 reads MNHEY; CDR2 reads SVGEGT. Written as DNA, the CDR3 is TGTGCCAGCACAACCGTGCTCCAGGCCGATAAGCGCAATGAGCAGTACTTC. This sequence encodes CASTTVLQADKRNEQYF.

This rearrangement joins TRBV5-1 to TRBJ2-1, with D possibly TRBD1 on 6 matching bases. This CDR3 contains 13 residues. V dropped 3 bases and J dropped 5 bases, with 9 bases sitting between them. Germline values: CDR1 SGHRS, CDR2 YFSETQ. The CDR3 sequence is CASSWGPNNEQFF. The CDR3 nucleotides are TGCGCCAGCAGCTGGGGGCCCAACAATGAGCAGTTCTTC.

The V and J genes are TRBV30 and TRBJ2-1; either TRBD1 or TRBD2 may fit D (5 bases each). The CDR3 has 14 amino acids. CDR1 and CDR2 from the germline V gene are GTSNPN and SVGIG (reference sequence). V lost 5 bases to trimming and J lost 0 bases, with 11 bases between them. The CDR3 loop reads CAWEWGSSYNEQFF. In nucleotides, the CDR3 is TGTGCCTGGGAGTGGGGGAGCTCCTACAATGAGCAGTTCTTC.

CDR3 nucleotides: TGCGCCAGCAGTGAGTCAGGCCAGGGGGTATCACCCCTCCACTTT. This sequence encodes CASSESGQGVSPLHF. The V gene is TRBV10-1, the J gene TRBJ1-6; 7 bases match TRBD1. This CDR3 is 15 amino acids long. The germline V gene encodes CDR1 WNHNN and CDR2 SYGVQD (reference sequence). Losses at the gene ends were 0 bases for V and 10 bases for J; bases not matched to a gene: 6.

This sequence joins TRBV4-3 and TRBJ2-1; D gene uncertain. This CDR3 region has 13 residues. Trimming left V 1 base short and J 12 bases short, with 13 bases between. Germline V CDR1 and CDR2: LGHNA, YSLEER. Here the CDR3 reads CASSQGLGPGQFF. DNA for the CDR3: TGCGCCAGCAGCCAAGGTCTTGGTCCGGGGCAGTTCTTC.

The chain has TRBV6-5 and TRBJ2-5; the match to TRBD2 covers 9 bases. The CDR3 has 16 residues. Trimming at V came to 5 bases and at J to 4 bases, leaving 11 bases not matched to a gene. Looked up from germline, CDR1 is MNHEY and CDR2 is SVGAGI. CDR3 in amino acids: CASSLRLAAGGETQYF. The CDR3 DNA follows: TGTGCCAGCAGTCTCCGACTAGCGGCAGGAGGAGAGACCCAGTACTTC.

V and J are TRBV6-1 and TRBJ2-5, with TRBD1 as a possible D gene (6 bases). The last part of the DNA fits TRBJ2-7 better; the J call may be wrong. The CDR3 is 13 amino acids. The germline CDR1 and CDR2 sequences are MNHNS and SASEGT. The CDR3 here is CASSPIQGDEQYF. The CDR3 nucleotides read TGTGCCAGCAGCCCCATACAGGGTGACGAGCAGTACTTC.

The chain uses TRBV6-5 and TRBJ1-2; D perhaps matches TRBD1 (6 bases). Per germline, CDR1 MNHEY and CDR2 SVGAGI. With 2 bases removed from V and 6 bases from J, the gap between germline ends came to 16 bases. CDR3 size: 15 residues. CDR3 sequence: CASSYLTRQDDGYTF. Here the CDR3 DNA reads TGTGCCAGCAGTTACCTTACCCGACAGGACGATGGCTACACCTTC.

In this sample, this clonotype turned up a few times. V and J are TRBV7-2 and TRBJ2-7, with 10 nucleotides matching TRBD1. Trimming took 3 bases from V and 5 from J; bases not matched to a gene: 4. CDR1 is SGHTA and CDR2 is FQGNSA in the germline V gene. The CDR3 length is 14 residues. Written as DNA, the CDR3 is TGTGCCAGCAGCTTTCGTGGACAGGGGGACGAGCAGTACTTC. Amino acids: CASSFRGQGDEQYF.

This clonotype has more than one count but fewer than ten. The chain couples TRBV12-3 or TRBV12-4 to TRBJ1-1; D not certain. This CDR3 has 14 residues. V lost 3 bases, J lost 9 bases, and 17 bases lay in between. The CDR3 protein is CASSFDQASLKAFF. Here the CDR3 DNA reads TGTGCCAGCAGTTTTGACCAGGCCTCGTTGAAAGCTTTCTTT.

J is TRBJ2-1 and V is TRBV6-2 or TRBV6-3; D may be TRBD2 (6 bases). The germline gives CDR1 MNHEY, CDR2 SVGEGT. V gave up 8 bases and J gave up 8 bases, with 19 bases separating them. CDR3 length: 14 residues. CDR3 sequence: CASHRDLSQDEQFF. The CDR3 DNA is TGTGCCAGCCACCGGGACTTAAGCCAGGATGAGCAGTTCTTC.

The V and J genes are TRBV20-1 and TRBJ2-6; D is uncertain. The CDR3 length is 15 residues. Germline V gives CDR1 DFQATT, CDR2 SNEGSKA (reference sequence). V was pared by 2 bases and J by 1 base, with 9 bases between. CDR3 in amino acids: CSARPGGSGANVLTF. The CDR3 DNA reads as TGCAGTGCTAGACCCGGTGGGTCTGGGGCCAACGTCCTGACTTTC.

The chain carries TRBV20-1 and TRBJ2-3; 8 positions agree with TRBD2. The ends lost 7 bases at V and 9 bases at J; junction bases unmatched: 9. The V gene's germline CDR1 is DFQATT and CDR2 SNEGSKA (reference sequence). CDR3 length: 12 residues. CDR3 in amino acids: CSVFVGLDTQYF. The CDR3 nucleotides are TGCAGTGTTTTCGTGGGACTAGACACGCAGTATTTT.

This clonotype occurred once. V is TRBV15 and J is TRBJ2-2; no clear D gene. Trimming pared 6 bases from V and 0 bases from J, leaving 2 bases between. The CDR3 consists of 12 residues. Germline V lookup: CDR1 LNHNV, CDR2 YYDKDF (reference sequence). In nucleotides, the CDR3 is TGTGCCACCAGAGCGAACACCGGGGAGCTGTTTTTT. Its protein is CATRANTGELFF.